At least ten counts were recorded for the clone carrying this T cell receptor beta chain. Antigen specificity is unknown. The sample is drawn from a study of beta chain bispecific antibodies for T cell cancers. Study overall: Healthy donor T cells cocultured with leukemia lines and bispecific antibodies.

Points from the study as a whole: In these mixed samples, most targeted TRBV reads derived from the leukemia cell line. The TRBV12-3 share of total TRBV signal fell approximately 99% after anti-TRBV12 rather than anti-CD19 exposure.

TCRdb passed the 5' RACE reads through MiXCR, listing each CDR3 protein once. The sample carries 8,400 or so distinct CDR3 sequences, approximately 2.2% recorded once. Blood mononuclear cells were expanded for about 3 days using either OKT3 anti-CD3 antibody or CD3/CD28 beads. CDR3 length equals 15 residues. The V gene end was trimmed by 0 bases and the J gene end by 5 bases; junction bases not matched to a gene: 7. Germline CDR1 is DFQATT and CDR2 is SNEGSKA (reference sequence). The receptor comes from a human donor in good health. Some clones in this sample may be carry-over from other donors' samples. This sample comprised T cells from a healthy donor cultured with Jurkat leukemia cells, obtained from a culture containing an anti-CD19 bispecific antibody. The J gene is TRBJ1-2, the V gene TRBV20-1, with 9 bases lining up with TRBD1. The DNA of the CDR3 is TGCAGTGCTAGAGATCGGGACAGGGAAATGTATGGCTACACCTTC. Its translation: CSARDRDREMYGYTF.